Below, 27 T cell receptor beta chains from the same sample are listed, as sequenced in a study of T-cell reconstitution after alpha-beta-depleted transplantation in children. Unique molecular identifiers featured in how the TCRbeta library was prepared. TCRdb ran MiXCR on the PCR reads and lists one entry per CDR3 protein. The data contain 350,000 to 500,000 distinct CDR3 sequences, about 45% of them singletons. This material consisted of PBMCs, taken before TCRalphabeta/CD19-depleted stem cell transplant. These receptors were obtained from a girl aged 2-10 years with aplastic anemia, due to receive a stem cell transplant.

This clonotype was found a few times. The chain links TRBV20-1 to TRBJ2-1; D is undetermined. Deletions cut 0 bases from V and 8 bases from J, with 8 bases between. Germline CDR1 DFQATT, CDR2 SNEGSKA (reference sequence). CDR3 size: 12 residues. Here the CDR3 DNA reads TGCAGTGCTAGAGATCTGAGGTATGAGCAGTTCTTC. Amino acid sequence: CSARDLRYEQFF.

This clonotype has ten or more counts. The chain recombines TRBV7-2 with TRBJ2-1, with D perhaps TRBD2 (6 bases). CDR3 length: 15 residues. The germline V gene has CDR1 SGHTA and CDR2 FQGNSA. Trimming pared 5 bases from V and 6 bases from J, leaving 17 bases between. In nucleotides, the CDR3 is TGTGCCAGCAGCCCCGTGTTTTTAGCGGCCAATGAGCAGTTCTTC. Translation gives CASSPVFLAANEQFF.

This clonotype has ten or more counts. The chain joins TRBV20-1 to TRBJ2-7; 7 bases align to TRBD1. Germline values: CDR1 DFQATT, CDR2 SNEGSKA (reference sequence). This CDR3 is 15 amino acids long. Unmatched junction bases numbered 17, after V lost 5 bases and J lost 7 bases. The CDR3 is CSARPEGAAFREQYF. CDR3 DNA sequence: TGCAGTGCTCGACCCGAGGGGGCTGCATTCAGGGAGCAGTACTTC.

This clonotype was seen repeatedly, ten times or more. The CDR3 spells CASSSTPILSYNEQFF. In DNA form, the CDR3 reads TGTGCCAGCAGTTCGACACCGATCCTCTCCTACAATGAGCAGTTCTTC. V is TRBV27 and J is TRBJ2-1; D call uncertain. The V gene's germline CDR1 is MNHEY and CDR2 SMNVEV (reference sequence). The length of the CDR3 is 16 residues. V lost 4 bases, J lost 0 bases, and 13 bases lay in between.

This clonotype has a count of ten or more. V usage is TRBV7-8 and J usage is TRBJ2-3; a weak D match, TRBD2 (6 bases). The germline gives CDR1 SGHVS, CDR2 FQNEAQ. V was clipped by 2 bases and J by 6 bases, with 9 bases between them. The CDR3 runs to 13 residues. The CDR3 DNA follows: TGTGCCAGCAGCTTACGAGGGAGGGATACGCAGTATTTT. This encodes CASSLRGRDTQYF.

Only a few counts were recorded for this clonotype. The chain uses TRBV7-9 and TRBJ2-7; 11 bases fit TRBD2. The CDR3 spans 16 residues. Germline CDR1 SEHNR, CDR2 FQNEAQ (reference sequence). Trimming cost V 4 bases and J 2 bases; bases outside gene matches: 7. The CDR3 protein is CASSSPLAGGPYEQYF. The CDR3 DNA reads as TGTGCCAGCAGCTCCCCCCTAGCGGGAGGCCCCTACGAGCAGTACTTC.

In its sample, this clonotype was seen a few times. CDR3 protein: CASSLLGGDEQYF. The CDR3 nucleotides read TGTGCCAGCAGTTTATTGGGGGGGGACGAGCAGTACTTC. The gene calls are TRBV27 and TRBJ2-7; 7 positions match TRBD2. This CDR3 has 13 residues. CDR1 and CDR2 from the germline V gene are MNHEY and SMNVEV (reference sequence). The V and J ends lost 1 base and 5 bases, in that order; junction bases with no gene match: 2.

Worth noting for this clonotype: One junction end disagrees with the germline gene, perhaps due to a read error. The chain uses TRBV20-1 and TRBJ2-1, with no clear D. Germline values: CDR1 DFQATT, CDR2 SNEGSKA (reference sequence). CDR3 length equals 13 residues. This CDR3 reads CSAGRSSYNEQLF. As DNA, the CDR3 is TGCAGTGCTGGTAGGTCTTCCTACAATGAGCAGCTCTTC.

The chain uses TRBV29-1 and TRBJ2-1; D is uncertain. Germline lookup yields CDR1 SQVTM and CDR2 ANQGSEA. The CDR3 has 13 amino acids. V was shortened by 3 bases and J by 7 bases, with 13 bases between the two germline ends. CDR3 in DNA: TGCAGCGTTGACAATATGACGCCGAATGAGCAGTTCTTC. Translation gives CSVDNMTPNEQFF.

In this sample, this clonotype turned up a few times. V gene TRBV4-2 combines with J gene TRBJ1-1; TRBD1 is a possible D gene (5 bases). V lost 3 bases, J lost 7 bases, and 6 bases lay in between. The CDR3 loop spans 11 amino acids. Germline V gives CDR1 LGHNA, CDR2 YNFKEQ. As DNA, the CDR3 is TGTGCCAGCAGCCAGACAGTTGAAGCTTTCTTT. It encodes CASSQTVEAFF.

This clonotype came up once. The V call is TRBV20-1, the J call TRBJ2-3, with D maybe TRBD2 (5 bases). CDR3 length equals 13 residues. The germline gives CDR1 DFQATT, CDR2 SNEGSKA (reference sequence). V was trimmed by 1 base and J by 2 bases, leaving 7 bases between them. CDR3 region: CSARVRDTDTQYF. The CDR3 bases are TGCAGTGCTAGAGTCCGGGACACAGATACGCAGTATTTT.

Here the CDR3 DNA reads TGTGCCAGCAGCTCATCGGGAGGGTATAGTGGAAACACCATATATTTT. Translated: CASSSSGGYSGNTIYF. The chain is built from TRBV9 and TRBJ1-3, with D unclear. This CDR3 has 16 residues. Germline loops: CDR1 SGDLS, CDR2 YYNGEE. Trimming cost V 4 bases and J 3 bases, with 17 bases left between them.

V is TRBV28 and J is TRBJ2-7; 7 bases align to TRBD2. The CDR3 is 22 residues long. The trim removed 2 bases at V and 1 base at J, leaving 26 bases unmatched. Germline V lookup: CDR1 MDHEN, CDR2 SYDVKM. The CDR3 DNA is TGTGCCAGCAGTTTAAGTCAGGTTGGACCCTTGACTAGCCGGGACGGTTCCTACGAGCAGTACTTC. It specifies CASSLSQVGPLTSRDGSYEQYF.

This clonotype occurred many times. The chain combines TRBV2 with TRBJ2-7; D may be TRBD2 (6 bases). Trimming shortened V by 3 bases and J by 5 bases, and 17 bases separated the two germline ends. The CDR3 is made up of 15 amino acids. CDR1 is SNHLY, CDR2 FYNNEI, per germline. CDR3 amino acids: CASSDWGRRSNEQYF. The CDR3 nucleotides are TGTGCCAGCAGTGATTGGGGGAGGAGAAGCAACGAGCAGTACTTC.

This clonotype was seen at least ten times. The rearrangement joins TRBV7-2 to TRBJ2-1, with 12 nucleotides matching TRBD2. The germline V gene encodes CDR1 SGHTA and CDR2 FQGNSA. The CDR3 length is 15 residues. V gave up 5 bases and J gave up 5 bases; unmatched junction bases: 4. DNA for the CDR3: TGTGCCAGCAGCCCGGGACTAGCGGGCCACAATGAGCAGTTCTTC. Its protein is CASSPGLAGHNEQFF.

The CDR3 spells CSAHLVRSEQYF. CDR3 nucleotides: TGCAGTGCGCACCTAGTGCGGTCCGAGCAGTACTTC. V gene TRBV20-1 combines with J gene TRBJ2-7; D ambiguous. Trimming left V 6 bases short and J 6 bases short, with 15 bases between. This CDR3 is 12 amino acids long. Per germline, CDR1 DFQATT and CDR2 SNEGSKA (reference sequence).

The rearrangement joins TRBV20-1 to TRBJ1-5; 7 nucleotides match TRBD1. The CDR3 is 15 amino acids. The trim removed 7 bases at V and 5 bases at J, leaving 14 bases unmatched. CDR1 is DFQATT, CDR2 SNEGSKA, per germline (reference sequence). The CDR3 protein is CSVRQGTRGDQPQHF. CDR3 DNA: TGCAGTGTGCGACAGGGCACCCGAGGGGATCAGCCCCAGCATTTT.

The rearrangement links TRBV19 to TRBJ2-5; the D is unclear. CDR3 size: 14 residues. Per the germline V gene, CDR1 is LNHDA and CDR2 is SQIVND (reference sequence). V was clipped by 5 bases and J by 9 bases, with 19 bases between them. The DNA of the CDR3 is TGTGCCAGTAGTGACGGACCCGTCGGACGTCCCCAGTACTTC. Amino acid sequence: CASSDGPVGRPQYF. Full variable domain (outside the CDR3, taken from reference TRBV19 and TRBJ2-5): DGGITQSPKYLFRKEGQNVTLSCEQNLNHDAMYWYRQDPGQGLRLIYYSQIVNDFQKGDIAEGYSVSREKKESFPLTVTSAQKNPTAFYLCASSDGPVGRPQYFGPGTRLLVL.

The chain is built from TRBV30 and TRBJ2-3; D not certain. Germline V gene lookup returns CDR1 GTSNPN and CDR2 SVGIG (reference sequence). V was shortened by 0 bases and J by 1 base, with 11 bases between the two germline ends. The CDR3 length is 15 residues. CDR3 nucleotides: TGTGCCTGGAGTGTCGGTGGCAAGGGCACAGATACGCAGTATTTT. Translating gives CAWSVGGKGTDTQYF.

The rearrangement uses TRBV4-2 and TRBJ2-1, with D perhaps being TRBD1 or TRBD2 (5 bases each). The CDR3 consists of 15 residues. Deletions cut 0 bases from V and 6 bases from J, with 12 bases between. Germline V gives CDR1 LGHNA, CDR2 YNFKEQ. The CDR3 spells CASSQDHGAANEQFF. CDR3 coding DNA: TGTGCCAGCAGCCAAGATCACGGGGCTGCCAATGAGCAGTTCTTC.

This chain joins TRBV15 and TRBJ2-1; 10 nucleotides align to TRBD1. After removal of 1 base from V and 5 bases from J, the junction contained 11 bases not matched to a gene. This CDR3 region has 18 residues. The germline V gene encodes CDR1 LNHNV and CDR2 YYDKDF (reference sequence). CDR3: CATSRGGQGQGLDNEQFF. CDR3 DNA: TGTGCCACCAGCAGAGGAGGTCAGGGACAGGGGCTGGACAATGAGCAGTTCTTC.

The chain uses TRBV10-3 and TRBJ2-3; D possibly corresponds to TRBD1 (6 bases). CDR1 and CDR2 from the germline V gene are ENHRY and SYGVKD. The germline V and J ends were trimmed by 6 bases and 2 bases, with 12 bases remaining between them. The CDR3 runs 14 residues. The CDR3 is CAIRRGGDTDTQYF. The DNA of the CDR3 is TGTGCCATCAGGAGAGGGGGTGACACAGATACGCAGTATTTT.

This clonotype was detected a few times. The chain employs TRBV4-1 and TRBJ2-1, with 8 nucleotides matching TRBD2. This CDR3 contains 17 residues. The ends lost 3 bases at V and 10 bases at J; junction bases unmatched: 17. Germline V gene data show CDR1 as MGHRA and CDR2 as YSYEKL. Here the CDR3 DNA reads TGCGCCAGCAGCCAGCAGGATTTACTAGCGGTCGTAAAAGAGCAGTTCTTC. The encoded protein is CASSQQDLLAVVKEQFF.

This clonotype was observed a handful of times. This sequence joins TRBV24-1 and TRBJ2-1, with 11 bases fitting TRBD1. This CDR3 is 15 amino acids long. J gave up 8 bases and V 4 bases, and 6 bases lay outside the gene matches. The germline V gene encodes CDR1 KGHDR and CDR2 SFDVKD. The DNA for the CDR3 is TGTGCCACCAGTGACCGGGACAGGGGGTACGATGAGCAGTTCTTC. Its protein product is CATSDRDRGYDEQFF.

To note about this clonotype: The junction departs from germline at one end; a sequencing error may be responsible. The CDR3 reads CCAMSEWGSGRLPYEQYF. CDR3 in DNA: TGCTGTGCTATGTCTGAGTGGGGTAGCGGGAGACTTCCCTACGAGCAGTACTTC. The chain combines TRBV20-1 with TRBJ2-7; 9 positions match TRBD2. This CDR3 region has 18 residues. Germline V gives CDR1 DFQATT, CDR2 SNEGSKA (reference sequence).

V usage is TRBV20-1 and J usage is TRBJ2-7; D possibly corresponds to TRBD2 (7 bases). Germline CDR1 is DFQATT and CDR2 is SNEGSKA (reference sequence). V was pared by 6 bases and J by 7 bases, with 19 bases between. The CDR3 is made up of 13 amino acids. The DNA for the CDR3 is TGCAGTGCCGGGAAGGGGGGGCCGAAAGAGCAGTACTTC. It encodes CSAGKGGPKEQYF.

This clonotype was seen only a few times. The gene calls are TRBV7-9 and TRBJ1-3, with unresolved D. The CDR3 is 17 residues long. Trimming took 6 bases from V and 0 from J, leaving 18 bases between them. CDR1 is SEHNR, CDR2 FQNEAQ, per germline (reference sequence). The CDR3: CASRSSQPSISGNTIYF. The CDR3 bases are TGTGCCAGCAGGTCCTCGCAACCGTCGATCTCTGGAAACACCATATATTTT.